This TCR beta chain comes out of a study of cytomegalovirus exposure and HLA in healthy donors. CDR1 is WSHSY, CDR2 SAAADI, per germline. The CDR3 is made up of 16 amino acids. V was trimmed by 4 bases and J by 5 bases, leaving 20 bases between them. Assay used: immunoSEQ multiplex PCR; TCRdb lists only in-frame clones, some missing. The sample shows about 100,000 clones, roughly 84% of them seen only once. This receptor was obtained from a woman younger than 30 in good health and CMV-seronegative. Source material: PBMCs. This chain connects TRBV10-2 to TRBJ2-5; TRBD2 might be the D (6 bases). The CDR3 loop reads CASSGGGTSPGETQYF. The DNA for the CDR3 is TGCGCCAGCAGTGGAGGCGGGACCTCCCCCGGGGAGACCCAGTACTTC.